Below are 20 T cell receptor beta chains sequenced from a single sample in a study of post-analysis software for immune sequencing data (dated by TCRdb to 2015 to 2017). To prepare the library, PCR was applied. TCRdb lists the instrument as Illumina HiSeq 2500. To reduce PCR and sequencing biases, unique molecular identifiers were built into the TCR beta cDNA libraries. TCRdb passed the public sequencing reads through fastp at Q25 and MiXCR, retaining productive beta sequences. Each entry is one CDR3 protein sequence, shown with its most common DNA and genes. The sample has about half a million distinct CDR3 sequences on record, under 55% of them singletons. The leading ten clones occupy 12% of the sample. Summary of the overall study and its limitations: Four or five TRBV segments, including TRBV5-6, TRBV5-1 and TRBV20-1, were significantly more frequent in patients than controls.

For these receptors, no antigen is known. Sequencing was carried out using blood. The receptors were gathered from a girl aged 10 to 17 with multiple sclerosis.

The chain couples TRBV18 to TRBJ2-5; perhaps TRBD2 as D (6 bases). The germline CDR1 and CDR2 sequences are KGHSH and LQKENI. Trimming pared 6 bases from V and 2 bases from J, leaving 19 bases between. The CDR3 totals 16 residues. This chain's CDR3 is CASSITVGSGQETQYF. In nucleotides, the CDR3 is TGTGCCAGCTCTATTACCGTCGGGAGCGGACAAGAGACCCAGTACTTC.

For the CDR3, the DNA is TGTGCCAGCAGCACCCACGATGGACAGGAGACAGATACGCAGTATTTT. Protein: CASSTHDGQETDTQYF. The chain employs TRBV21-1 and TRBJ2-3; the D call in the table, TRBD1, was not verified against the DNA. TRBV21-1 has pseudogene status. CDR3 length equals 16 residues.

This clonotype was detected many times. The chain is built from TRBV13 and TRBJ1-4; a possible D gene is TRBD1 (6 bases). Germline CDR1 and CDR2: PRHDT and FYEKMQ (reference sequence). This CDR3 has 14 amino acids. Trimming took 5 bases from V and 8 from J, leaving 15 bases between them. This CDR3 reads CASSLGGGGEKLFF. For the CDR3, the DNA is TGTGCCAGCAGCCTCGGGGGCGGAGGCGAAAAACTGTTTTTT.

The chain uses TRBV28 and TRBJ2-1; D uncertain. CDR3 length: 14 residues. V was shortened by 3 bases and J by 4 bases, with 10 bases between the two germline ends. Germline V gene sequence: CDR1 MDHEN, CDR2 SYDVKM. DNA of the CDR3: TGTGCCAGCAGTTTGCTCTCGCGTTACAATGAGCAGTTCTTC. Its translation: CASSLLSRYNEQFF.

The rearrangement links TRBV27 to TRBJ2-7, with 12 bases identical to TRBD2. This CDR3 comprises 15 residues. Looked up from germline, CDR1 is MNHEY and CDR2 is SMNVEV (reference sequence). V gave up 5 bases and J gave up 3 bases; unmatched junction bases: 5. CDR3: CASSATSGRHYEQYF. CDR3 DNA: TGTGCCAGCAGTGCGACTAGCGGGAGACACTACGAGCAGTACTTC.

The rearrangement joins TRBV29-1 to TRBJ1-4; perhaps TRBD1 as D (5 bases). The V gene lost 4 bases and the J gene lost 11 bases, with 20 bases spanning the gap. The CDR3 runs 14 residues. In germline, CDR1 is SQVTM, CDR2 ANQGSEA. The CDR3 bases are TGCAGCGTTGGGGTCGGACAAAGGACCGGCAAACTGTTTTTT. Its protein product is CSVGVGQRTGKLFF.

This clonotype was seen more than once but under ten times. V usage is TRBV20-1 and J usage is TRBJ2-7; 7 bases are a match to TRBD1. Trimming removed 6 bases from V and 0 bases from J; junction bases left unmatched: 8. The CDR3 has 14 amino acids. The V gene's germline CDR1 is DFQATT and CDR2 SNEGSKA (reference sequence). CDR3 in amino acids: CSAHPGQYSYEQYF. The CDR3 coding sequence is TGCAGTGCGCACCCGGGACAGTACTCCTACGAGCAGTACTTC.

This sequence joins TRBV3-1 and TRBJ1-2; D is unresolved. Trimming removed 4 bases from V and 2 bases from J, with 14 bases in between. Looked up from germline, CDR1 is LGHDT and CDR2 is YNNKEL (reference sequence). The CDR3 totals 15 residues. CDR3 in amino acids: CASSPYEKRNYGYTF. The CDR3 bases are TGTGCCAGCAGCCCCTATGAAAAACGGAACTATGGCTACACCTTC.

The V call is TRBV3-1, the J call TRBJ2-1; D may be TRBD1 or TRBD2 (6 bases each). Germline CDR1 is LGHDT and CDR2 is YNNKEL (reference sequence). The germline V and J ends were trimmed by 5 bases and 4 bases, with 24 bases remaining between them. The CDR3 has 18 amino acids. The CDR3: CASSSQGGVTSRYNEQFF. The CDR3 DNA follows: TGTGCCAGCAGCTCCCAAGGGGGTGTAACTAGCAGATACAATGAGCAGTTCTTC.

This clonotype showed up just a few times. J is TRBJ2-3 and V is TRBV5-1; the match to TRBD2 covers 8 bases. Trimming at V came to 4 bases and at J to 0 bases, leaving 7 bases not matched to a gene. The length of the CDR3 is 16 residues. Germline V gene sequence: CDR1 SGHRS, CDR2 YFSETQ. The CDR3 sequence is CASSDGTRGSTDTQYF. CDR3 coding DNA: TGCGCCAGCAGCGACGGGACTAGGGGGAGCACAGATACGCAGTATTTT.

This clonotype was detected only a few times. This chain connects TRBV20-1 to TRBJ2-1; perhaps TRBD2 as D (5 bases). The ends were cut back, 0 bases at V and 0 bases at J, with 9 bases in the middle. CDR1 DFQATT and CDR2 SNEGSKA come from the germline V gene (reference sequence). The CDR3 contains 15 residues. CDR3 region: CSARDMGSSYNEQFF. CDR3 bases: TGCAGTGCTAGAGATATGGGGAGCTCCTACAATGAGCAGTTCTTC.

The chain combines TRBV12-3 or TRBV12-4 with TRBJ2-7; 7 bases agree with TRBD2. After removal of 7 bases from V and 3 bases from J, the junction contained 6 bases not matched to a gene. The CDR3 is 13 amino acids. CDR3 sequence: CASNREALYEQYF. CDR3 coding DNA: TGTGCCAGCAACCGGGAGGCCCTCTACGAGCAGTACTTC.

V and J are TRBV28 and TRBJ2-1; TRBD2 matches at 10 bases. The CDR3 is 17 amino acids. Trimming cost V 10 bases and J 10 bases; bases outside gene matches: 22. Germline V CDR1 and CDR2: MDHEN, SYDVKM. CDR3 residues: CATRGAKRTSGIYEQFF. For the CDR3, the DNA is TGTGCCACCCGTGGGGCAAAAAGGACTAGCGGAATCTACGAGCAGTTCTTC.

The J gene is TRBJ2-1, the V gene TRBV28, with TRBD1 matching over 12 bases. This CDR3 region has 16 residues. V trimming: 3 bases; J trimming: 8 bases; junction bases outside the gene matches: 8. Germline loops: CDR1 MDHEN, CDR2 SYDVKM. CDR3 region: CASSLLGQGAMDEQFF. The CDR3 DNA follows: TGTGCCAGCAGTTTGCTGGGACAGGGGGCGATGGATGAGCAGTTCTTC.

DNA of the CDR3: TGCAGTGCTTCACAGGGCAATGAGCAGTTCTTC. Translation: CSASQGNEQFF. The chain couples TRBV20-1 to TRBJ2-1; D is perhaps TRBD1 (6 bases). V gave up 5 bases and J gave up 6 bases, with 8 bases separating them. The CDR3 has 11 amino acids. Germline values: CDR1 DFQATT, CDR2 SNEGSKA (reference sequence).

The J gene is TRBJ2-7, the V gene TRBV18; tentatively, D is TRBD2 (5 bases). The ends were cut back, 5 bases at V and 0 bases at J, with 14 bases in the middle. Germline V gene lookup returns CDR1 KGHSH and CDR2 LQKENI. This CDR3 comprises 15 residues. The CDR3 region is CASSAPLDSSYEQYF. The CDR3 DNA reads as TGTGCCAGCTCAGCCCCACTAGATTCCTCCTACGAGCAGTACTTC.

CDR3 sequence reads: CASSLAEGLHYGYTF. As DNA, the CDR3 is TGTGCCAGCAGTTTGGCAGAGGGACTTCACTATGGCTACACCTTC. This chain links TRBV28 with TRBJ1-2, with a possible D match to TRBD1 (5 bases). CDR3 length equals 15 residues. Trimming cost V 3 bases and J 3 bases, with 14 bases left between them. The germline CDR1 and CDR2 sequences are MDHEN and SYDVKM.

Concerning this clonotype itself: No conserved phenylalanine or tryptophan ends this CDR3, so it is likely a read error. V usage is TRBV7-9 and J usage is TRBJ2-7; 8 nucleotides agree with TRBD1. The junction had 1 base not matched to a gene; V was cut back by 1 base and J by 2 bases. Germline V gives CDR1 SEHNR, CDR2 FQNEAQ (reference sequence). The CDR3 is 14 residues long. The chain's CDR3 is CASSLDRGAYEQYC. CDR3 bases: TGTGCCAGCAGCTTAGACAGGGGGGCCTACGAGCAGTACTGC.

The rearrangement links TRBV30 to TRBJ2-1; D gene uncertain. Looked up from germline, CDR1 is GTSNPN and CDR2 is SVGIG (reference sequence). Deletions cut 0 bases from V and 3 bases from J, with 6 bases between. The CDR3 loop spans 13 amino acids. CDR3 bases: TGTGCCTGGAGTGTCCAGATCTACAATGAGCAGTTCTTC. Translating gives CAWSVQIYNEQFF. Using reference TRBV30 and TRBJ2-1 for the parts outside the CDR3, the full variable domain is SQTIHQWPATLVQPVGSPLSLECTVEGTSNPNLYWYRQAAGRGLQLLFYSVGIGQISSEVPQNLSASRPQDRQFILSSKKLLLSDSGFYLCAWSVQIYNEQFFGPGTRLTVL.

A remark on this clonotype: A junction end diverges from the germline sequence, so it may reflect a read error. The chain links TRBV28 to TRBJ2-1; D may be TRBD1 or TRBD2 (5 bases each). Looked up from germline, CDR1 is MDHEN and CDR2 is SYDVKM. There are 16 residues in the CDR3. The CDR3 DNA sequence: TGTGCCAGCAGTTTAGGGACCCTAATTTCCTACAATGAGCGGTTCTTC. Translation gives CASSLGTLISYNERFF.